This is a list of T cell receptor beta chains from one sample in a study of monozygotic twins with inflammatory bowel disease. TCRdb re-called the 5' RACE reads and catalogs CDR3 proteins one per entry, DNA excluded. The table gives 200,000 to 250,000 distinct CDR3 sequences; the top ten clones make up about 8% of it. Material for sequencing was blood. The receptors originated from a human donor with ulcerative colitis or Crohn's disease, or a healthy co-twin of an affected twin (not recorded which). CDR3s include the opening cysteine and the closing phenylalanine or tryptophan.

TRBV20-1	TRBJ2-2	CSARPAGGIWTGELFF
TRBV20-1	TRBJ1-5	CSAIRDWGWDQPQHF
TRBV7-2	TRBJ2-1	CASSYSRTTNEQFF
TRBV20-1	TRBJ2-5	CSAPLRGKETQYF
TRBV28	TRBJ2-3	CASSLWGTSRTPDTQYF
TRBV20-1	TRBJ1-3	CSATRDGNTIYF
TRBV6-2/TRBV6-3	TRBJ2-1	CASRIGGAATYNEQFF
TRBV30	TRBJ2-3	CAWTLGPLPDTQYF
TRBV30	TRBJ1-1	CACTRPPTFEAFF
TRBV11-2	TRBJ2-7	CASNSPSGGVNEQYF
TRBV6-1	TRBJ1-4	CASSPGRSNEKLFF
TRBV7-2	TRBJ2-1	CASSLESSPYNEQFF
TRBV6-1	TRBJ1-2	CASFPGDRDPRGYTF
TRBV5-1	TRBJ2-7	CASSLLSGASAYEQYF
TRBV7-2	TRBJ2-2	CASSGRLVTGELFF
TRBV7-3	TRBJ2-1	CASSLIGSYNEQFF
TRBV6-2/TRBV6-3	TRBJ1-2	CASSYSKWDFYGYTF
TRBV5-1	TRBJ2-1	CASSLLGGDYNEQFF
TRBV19	TRBJ1-1	CASSSSTGWNTEAFF
TRBV20-1	TRBJ2-5	CSARDQGGPGGETQYF
TRBV19	TRBJ2-6	CASSKQQSSGANVLTF
TRBV7-9	TRBJ1-5	CASSTGTGYQPQHF
TRBV20-1	TRBJ1-2	CSARGQGDGYTF
TRBV7-9	TRBJ2-1	CASSPSGRINEQFF
TRBV19	TRBJ2-3	CASSSPGPTQYF
TRBV29-1	TRBJ2-1	CSVGQSGDSYNEQFF
TRBV7-2	TRBJ2-1	CASSLALGPSSYNEQFF
TRBV7-2	TRBJ2-3	CASSLQPLGTDTQYF
TRBV6-4	TRBJ2-3	CASSDRHGTQYF
TRBV29-1	TRBJ1-5	CSARFGDQPQHF
TRBV28	TRBJ2-7	CASSLWGTFQEYF
TRBV7-2	TRBJ2-7	CASSLGGQGLSEQYF
TRBV12-3/TRBV12-4	TRBJ1-2	CASSLGTGANYGYTF
TRBV27	TRBJ2-7	CASSYKGQKTYEQYF
TRBV12-3/TRBV12-4	TRBJ1-1	CASSIQEADTEAFF
TRBV5-8	TRBJ1-1	CASSIRTGGIEAFF
TRBV7-3	TRBJ1-5	CASSTDRGDYLSNQPQHF
TRBV6-1	TRBJ2-5	CASSRPRLAIQETQYF